The clone carrying this T cell receptor (beta chain) was counted only a few times. A single base separates this from a much larger clone, so it may be a read error. The germline CDR1 and CDR2 sequences are MNHEY and SVGEGT. The CDR3 consists of 13 residues. V lost 5 bases and J lost 4, with 6 bases in between. The data belong to a study of Graves' ophthalmopathy and Graves' hyperthyroidism. RNA transcripts were the template, and TCR beta CDR3 regions were amplified from them. Second-round multiplex PCR came after first-round RT-PCR with HTBI primers. TCRdb itself ran the multiplex PCR reads through MiXCR, one entry per CDR3 protein. Of 57,000 or so distinct CDR3 sequences listed, under 55% are singletons.

The receptor was isolated from an adult woman with Graves' ophthalmopathy. V and J are TRBV6-2 or TRBV6-3 and TRBJ2-6; no definite D call. Sequencing was done on a sample of peripheral blood. The CDR3 region has the DNA TGTGCCAGCAGTCGTGCCGGGGCCAACGTCCTGACTTTC. Residues: CASSRAGANVLTF.